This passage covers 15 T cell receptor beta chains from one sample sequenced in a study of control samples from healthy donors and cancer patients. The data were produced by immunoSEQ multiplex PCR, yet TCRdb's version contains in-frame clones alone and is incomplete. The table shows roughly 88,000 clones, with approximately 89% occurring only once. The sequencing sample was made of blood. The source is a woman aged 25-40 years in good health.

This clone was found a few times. CDR3 residues: CASTPDRVNQPQHF. CDR3 DNA sequence: TGTGCCAGTACCCCGGACAGGGTGAATCAGCCCCAGCATTTT. The chain carries TRBV19 and TRBJ1-5; 8 positions agree with TRBD1. In germline, CDR1 is LNHDA, CDR2 SQIVND (reference sequence). This CDR3 spans 14 amino acids. V lost 7 bases and J lost 4; bases outside the gene matches: 6.

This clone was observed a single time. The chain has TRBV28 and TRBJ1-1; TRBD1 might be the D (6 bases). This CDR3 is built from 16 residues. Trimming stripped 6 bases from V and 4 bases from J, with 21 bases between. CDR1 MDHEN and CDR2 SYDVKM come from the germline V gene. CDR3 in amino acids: CASSPPPGQQSTEAFF. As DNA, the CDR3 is TGTGCCAGCAGCCCCCCACCCGGACAGCAATCCACTGAAGCTTTCTTT.

CDR3 residues: CASSPREGEGYTF. CDR3 coding DNA: TGTGCCAGCTCACCACGTGAGGGGGAAGGCTACACCTTC. The chain joins TRBV18 to TRBJ1-2; D perhaps matches TRBD1 (6 bases). CDR1 KGHSH and CDR2 LQKENI come from the germline V gene. V lost 1 base and J lost 8, with 11 bases in between. CDR3 length equals 13 residues.

The CDR3 nucleotides read TGTGCCAGCAGTGAATATGGGGGTAAACTGTTTTTT. As protein: CASSEYGGKLFF. The V and J genes are TRBV25-1 and TRBJ1-4; weak D call: TRBD1 (5 bases). Trimming removed 0 bases at V and 11 bases at J, with 7 bases between. The CDR3 is 12 amino acids. In germline, CDR1 is MGHDK, CDR2 SYGVNS.

The CDR3 spells CASSVGGALSGNTIYF. Written as DNA, the CDR3 is TGTGCCAGCAGCGTAGGTGGGGCGCTCTCTGGAAACACCATATATTTT. The chain recombines TRBV9 with TRBJ1-3; weak D call: TRBD1 (5 bases). This CDR3 spans 16 amino acids. The germline V gene has CDR1 SGDLS and CDR2 YYNGEE. V lost 0 bases to trimming and J lost 0 bases, with 10 bases between them. The full variable domain, with the rest looked up from reference TRBV9 and TRBJ1-3, is DSGVTQTPKHLITATGQRVTLRCSPRSGDLSVYWYQQSLDQGLQFLIQYYNGEERAKGNILERFSAQQFPDLHSELNLSSLELGDSALYFCASSVGGALSGNTIYFGEGSWLTVV.

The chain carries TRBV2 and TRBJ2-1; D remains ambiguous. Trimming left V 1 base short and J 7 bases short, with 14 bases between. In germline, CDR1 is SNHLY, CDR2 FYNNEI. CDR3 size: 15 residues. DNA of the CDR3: TGTGCCAGCAGTGAAGGGGCTCTCTCATTAAATGAGCAGTTCTTC. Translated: CASSEGALSLNEQFF. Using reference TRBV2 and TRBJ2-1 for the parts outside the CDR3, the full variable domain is EPEVTQTPSHQVTQMGQEVILRCVPISNHLYFYWYRQILGQKVEFLVSFYNNEISEKSEIFDDQFSVERPDGSNFTLKIRSTKLEDSAMYFCASSEGALSLNEQFFGPGTRLTVL.

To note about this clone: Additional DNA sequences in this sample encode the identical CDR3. CDR3 nucleotides: TGCAGTGCTAGATCAGGAGGGGAGCTGTTTTTT. It specifies CSARSGGELFF. The chain links TRBV20-1 to TRBJ2-2; D is undetermined. The CDR3 runs 11 residues. Between the trimmed V and J ends, which lost 2 bases and 8 bases, there was a span of 6 bases. Germline assignment: CDR1 DFQATT and CDR2 SNEGSKA (reference sequence).

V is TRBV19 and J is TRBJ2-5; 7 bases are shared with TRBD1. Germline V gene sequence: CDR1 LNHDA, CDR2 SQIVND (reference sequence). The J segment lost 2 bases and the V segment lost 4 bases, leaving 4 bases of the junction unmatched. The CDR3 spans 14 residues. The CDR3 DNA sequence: TGTGCCAGTAGTACCCGACAGGGACAAGAGACCCAGTACTTC. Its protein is CASSTRQGQETQYF.

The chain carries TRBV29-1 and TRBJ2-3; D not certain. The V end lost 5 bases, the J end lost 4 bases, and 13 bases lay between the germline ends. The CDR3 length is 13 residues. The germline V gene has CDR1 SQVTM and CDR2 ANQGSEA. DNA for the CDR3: TGCAGCGTTCCCTATGGGTCCTCAGATACGCAGTATTTT. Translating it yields CSVPYGSSDTQYF.

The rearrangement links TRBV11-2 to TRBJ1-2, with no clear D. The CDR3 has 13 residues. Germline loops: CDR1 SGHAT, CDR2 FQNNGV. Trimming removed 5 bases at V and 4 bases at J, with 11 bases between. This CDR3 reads CASSPEVVYGYTF. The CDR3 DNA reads TGTGCCAGCAGCCCCGAGGTCGTCTATGGCTACACCTTC. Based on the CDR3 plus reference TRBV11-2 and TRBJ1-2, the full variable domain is EAGVAQSPRYKIIEKRQSVAFWCNPISGHATLYWYQQILGQGPKLLIQFQNNGVVDDSQLPKDRFSAERLKGVDSTLKIQPAKLEDSAVYLCASSPEVVYGYTFGSGTRLTVV.

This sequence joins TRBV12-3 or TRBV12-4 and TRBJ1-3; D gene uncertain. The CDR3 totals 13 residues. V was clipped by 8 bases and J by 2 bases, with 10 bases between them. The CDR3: CASFWSAGNTIYF. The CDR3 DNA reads TGTGCCAGCTTTTGGTCGGCTGGAAACACCATATATTTT.

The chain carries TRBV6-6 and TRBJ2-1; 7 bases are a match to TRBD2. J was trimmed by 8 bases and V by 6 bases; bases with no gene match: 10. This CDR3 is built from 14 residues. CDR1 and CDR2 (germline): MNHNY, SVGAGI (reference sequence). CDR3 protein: CASRMGGKGDEQFF. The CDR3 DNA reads TGTGCCAGCAGAATGGGGGGGAAGGGCGATGAGCAGTTCTTC.

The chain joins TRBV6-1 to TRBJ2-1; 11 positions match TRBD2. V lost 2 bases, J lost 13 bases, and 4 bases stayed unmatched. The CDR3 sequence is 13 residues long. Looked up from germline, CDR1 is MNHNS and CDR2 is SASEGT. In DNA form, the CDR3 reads TGTGCCAGCAGTGAAACTAGCGGGAGTGGCCAGTTCTTC. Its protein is CASSETSGSGQFF.

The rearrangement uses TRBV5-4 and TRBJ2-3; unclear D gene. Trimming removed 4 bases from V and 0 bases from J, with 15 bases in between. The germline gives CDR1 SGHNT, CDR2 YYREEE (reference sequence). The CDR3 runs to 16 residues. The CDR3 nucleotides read TGTGCCAGCAGCCAGCACGTGGCGCCTAGCACAGATACGCAGTATTTT. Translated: CASSQHVAPSTDTQYF.

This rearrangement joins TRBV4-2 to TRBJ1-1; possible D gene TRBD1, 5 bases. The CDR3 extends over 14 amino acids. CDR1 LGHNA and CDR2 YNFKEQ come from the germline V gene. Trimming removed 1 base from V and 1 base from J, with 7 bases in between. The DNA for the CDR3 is TGTGCCAGCAGCCAAGGACAGACGAACACTGAAGCTTTCTTT. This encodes CASSQGQTNTEAFF.